The 2 T cell receptor beta chains given below trace back to one sample, sequenced in a study of blood T cell repertoires in COVID-19. The method was immunoSEQ multiplex PCR; TCRdb's version includes in-frame clones alone and lacks a portion of them. The sample records approximately 260,000 clones, approximately 84% being singletons. Sequenced material: PBMCs or T cells enriched from blood (not recorded which). Receptors were obtained from a man aged 50 or older who had recovered from COVID-19.

In this sample, this clone turned up a few times. The V and J genes are TRBV7-9 and TRBJ2-5, with TRBD2 identical over 9 bases. The trim removed 2 bases at V and 5 bases at J, leaving 6 bases unmatched. This CDR3 spans 15 amino acids. Germline V gives CDR1 SEHNR, CDR2 FQNEAQ (reference sequence). The CDR3 coding sequence is TGTGCCAGCAGCTTATCAGCGGGAGGTTTGGAGACCCAGTACTTC. The encoded protein is CASSLSAGGLETQYF.

This chain links TRBV10-3 with TRBJ1-1; 7 bases line up with TRBD1. V dropped 5 bases and J dropped 4; count of bases not matched to a gene: 7. The germline CDR1 and CDR2 sequences are ENHRY and SYGVKD. The CDR3 sequence is 14 residues long. The CDR3 is CAISFSGGGTEAFF. The CDR3 region has the DNA TGTGCCATCAGTTTTTCAGGGGGAGGCACTGAAGCTTTCTTT.